The present TCR beta chain was sequenced within a study of radiation and T cells in renal cell carcinoma. Background on the study: Nephrectomy followed 15 Gy stereotactic body radiation by 4 weeks.

Study results and caveats: Without pretreatment biopsies, baseline tumor clonotype presence was undetermined. Top tumor clonotypes rose in blood 2 weeks post-radiation, then contracted.

Time point in this sample: baseline pretreatment blood. Sample treatment: 15 Gy SBRT to primary tumor, nephrectomy 4 weeks later. The tumor was a clear cell renal cell carcinoma. Notes on this clone: Antigen unknown.

Sequencing used immunoSEQ multiplex PCR; TCRdb keeps in-frame clones, though not all of them. The sample has 95,000 to 150,000 clones; approximately 80% are singletons. Specimen: blood, collected from a patient whose treatment included radiotherapy and nephrectomy. The source of this sequence is an older woman with renal cell carcinoma.

The CDR3 DNA reads as TGCGCCAGCAGCCAAGATGTTTCGGGGTCCTACAATGAGCAGTTCTTC. The encoded protein is CASSQDVSGSYNEQFF. This chain joins TRBV4-1 and TRBJ2-1; D may be TRBD2 (5 bases). V lost 0 bases, J lost 1 base, and 10 bases lay in between. The CDR3 spans 16 residues. Germline loops: CDR1 MGHRA, CDR2 YSYEKL.